The 22 T cell receptor beta chains below come from one sample, sequenced in a study of human T cells and chemical hapten exposure. Time point denoted: pre-sensitization, week 0. Treatment meaning: therapeutic diphenylcyclopropenone sensitization with weekly scalp DPC. TCRdb re-called the RACE reads through MiXCR, storing one row per CDR3 protein. The sample records under 45,000 distinct CDR3 sequences, roughly a tenth being singletons. The sequencing used whole blood, collected in connection with sensitization to the hapten diphenylcyclopropenone (DPC). All receptors come from a man under 40 with alopecia areata. Some clones in this sample may be carry-over from other donors' samples.

A few counts support this clonotype. The chain joins TRBV7-3 to TRBJ2-5; the D gene is possibly TRBD1 (6 bases). Germline CDR1 reads SGHTA; CDR2 reads FQGTGA. The CDR3 is made up of 14 amino acids. Trimming stripped 5 bases from V and 5 bases from J, with 15 bases between. For the CDR3, the DNA is TGTGCCAGCAGCCCGGGACACGGCGGGGAGACCCAGTACTTC. Its translation is CASSPGHGGETQYF.

This clonotype appeared a few times. The J gene is TRBJ2-2, the V gene TRBV2, with a tentative D call TRBD2 (6 bases). Germline V gene sequence: CDR1 SNHLY, CDR2 FYNNEI. The V and J ends lost 0 bases and 13 bases respectively, with 12 bases between them. The CDR3 length is 13 residues. The CDR3, as DNA: TGTGCCAGCAGTGAAGCGGTTCAGGGAGGGCTGTTTTTT. Translation gives CASSEAVQGGLFF.

This clonotype was recorded at least ten times. The gene calls are TRBV6-2 or TRBV6-3 and TRBJ2-5; TRBD2 might be the D (6 bases). Germline V gene data show CDR1 as MNHEY and CDR2 as SVGEGT. V lost 0 bases to trimming and J lost 4 bases, with 15 bases between them. The CDR3 runs 16 residues. Written as DNA, the CDR3 is TGTGCCAGCAGTTACTCTTTTCCAGGGAGGCGAGAGACCCAGTACTTC. This codes for CASSYSFPGRRETQYF.

The chain has TRBV20-1 and TRBJ2-3, with 11 bases fitting TRBD2. The CDR3 loop spans 13 amino acids. V trimming: 6 bases; J trimming: 3 bases; junction bases outside the gene matches: 2. CDR1 DFQATT and CDR2 SNEGSKA come from the germline V gene (reference sequence). The CDR3 nucleotides read TGCAGTGCCAGACTAGCGGGGACAGATACGCAGTATTTT. This gives the protein CSARLAGTDTQYF.

DNA for the CDR3: TGTGCCAGCAGCGTCGGGACTAGATTAAATGAGCAGTTCTTC. Its protein product is CASSVGTRLNEQFF. The chain employs TRBV7-9 and TRBJ2-1; TRBD2 matches at 8 bases. In germline, CDR1 is SEHNR, CDR2 FQNEAQ (reference sequence). The CDR3 has 14 amino acids. V shed 5 bases and J 7 bases; nucleotides not matched to a gene: 7.

This chain uses TRBV9 with TRBJ1-6; unclear D gene. Germline V gene lookup returns CDR1 SGDLS and CDR2 YYNGEE. V dropped 6 bases and J dropped 3 bases, with 7 bases sitting between them. This CDR3 has 13 residues. The DNA for the CDR3 is TGTGCCAGCACTGACGGCTATAATTCACCCCTCCACTTT. This sequence encodes CASTDGYNSPLHF.

This clonotype was recorded at least ten times. V usage is TRBV6-2 or TRBV6-3 and J usage is TRBJ2-7, with unresolved D. V shed 5 bases and J shed 1 base, with 6 bases lying between them. CDR3 length equals 12 residues. The germline V gene has CDR1 MNHEY and CDR2 SVGEGT. The CDR3 spells CASSGVSYEQYV. As DNA, the CDR3 is TGTGCCAGCAGTGGGGTATCCTACGAGCAGTACGTC.

The chain employs TRBV6-1 and TRBJ2-7; D ambiguous. The length of the CDR3 is 13 residues. V lost 5 bases to trimming and J lost 2 bases, with 10 bases between them. Germline assignment: CDR1 MNHNS and CDR2 SASEGT. The CDR3 spells CASSRTATYEQYV. The CDR3 DNA reads TGTGCCAGCAGTCGAACAGCTACCTACGAGCAGTACGTC.

This clonotype showed up just a few times. The chain has TRBV7-8 and TRBJ1-2, with D unclear. Germline V gene data show CDR1 as SGHVS and CDR2 as FQNEAQ. The CDR3 consists of 15 residues. V was clipped by 1 base and J by 5 bases, with 14 bases between them. CDR3 nucleotides: TGTGCCAGCAGCTTAGAAGCTAGTTCCTCTTATGGCTACACCTTC. Its translation is CASSLEASSSYGYTF.

The V call is TRBV5-1, the J call TRBJ2-3; 9 nucleotides agree with TRBD1. Trimming cost V 3 bases and J 1 base; bases outside gene matches: 6. The CDR3 extends over 16 amino acids. From germline, CDR1 is SGHRS and CDR2 YFSETQ. The CDR3 nucleotides read TGCGCCAGCAGCTCTGGGACAGGGACCGGCACAGATACGCAGTATTTT. Amino acids: CASSSGTGTGTDTQYF.

This clonotype has a count of ten or more. The V call is TRBV6-6, the J call TRBJ1-1, with D unclear. Trimming pared 6 bases from V and 3 bases from J, leaving 14 bases between. The CDR3 is 14 residues long. CDR1 MNHNY and CDR2 SVGAGI come from the germline V gene (reference sequence). CDR3 nucleotide sequence: TGTGCCAGCAGACTTCCGGAACAACACACTGAAGCTTTCTTT. Its translation is CASRLPEQHTEAFF.

This clonotype was seen only a few times. The chain employs TRBV12-3 or TRBV12-4 and TRBJ2-1, with D hard to call. The CDR3 consists of 15 residues. V shed 5 bases and J shed 12 bases, with 23 bases lying between them. The CDR3, as DNA: TGTGCCAGCAGTACCCGACGCATCCCCGGTGTAGGGCAGTTCTTC. Its translation: CASSTRRIPGVGQFF.

Written as DNA, the CDR3 is TGCAGTGCTAGAGTTCCAGGGGAGGTTCAGCCCCAGCATTTT. Translating gives CSARVPGEVQPQHF. This chain uses TRBV20-1 with TRBJ1-5; D is perhaps TRBD1 (6 bases). The V gene's germline CDR1 is DFQATT and CDR2 SNEGSKA (reference sequence). The CDR3 consists of 14 residues. Trimming shortened V by 1 base and J by 6 bases, and 13 bases separated the two germline ends.

The chain couples TRBV7-2 to TRBJ2-1; the match to TRBD1 covers 10 bases. CDR1 is SGHTA, CDR2 FQGNSA, per germline. The J segment lost 10 bases and the V segment lost 5 bases, leaving 8 bases of the junction unmatched. The CDR3 covers 14 residues. The CDR3 DNA reads as TGTGCCAGCAGCCGGGACAGGGGAAAAGGGGAGCAGTTCTTC. Translation: CASSRDRGKGEQFF.

This clonotype turned up a few times. This sequence joins TRBV10-2 and TRBJ2-5; D might be TRBD1 or TRBD2, each matching 6 bases. Trimming stripped 2 bases from V and 1 base from J, with 11 bases between. This CDR3 has 15 amino acids. Looked up from germline, CDR1 is WSHSY and CDR2 is SAAADI. CDR3 residues: CASSETGAPQETQYF. Written as DNA, the CDR3 is TGCGCCAGCAGTGAGACGGGGGCACCCCAAGAGACCCAGTACTTC.

The chain couples TRBV29-1 to TRBJ2-1, with D perhaps TRBD2 (5 bases). This CDR3 comprises 13 residues. Germline V gives CDR1 SQVTM, CDR2 ANQGSEA. V lost 3 bases to trimming and J lost 8 bases, with 14 bases between them. The CDR3 is CSVDLAGLDEQFF. The CDR3 DNA sequence: TGCAGCGTTGACCTTGCGGGTCTGGATGAGCAGTTCTTC.

This clonotype was seen many times. The V call is TRBV20-1, the J call TRBJ2-7; 8 bases align to TRBD1. In germline, CDR1 is DFQATT, CDR2 SNEGSKA (reference sequence). The CDR3 runs to 12 residues. Trimming removed 5 bases from V and 2 bases from J; junction bases left unmatched: 2. CDR3 in DNA: TGCAGTGCTCTGACAGGGGCCTACGAGCAGTACTTC. Translating gives CSALTGAYEQYF.

This clonotype has only a few counts. The rearrangement links TRBV18 to TRBJ1-1; 8 bases fit TRBD1. The CDR3 is 16 residues long. Looked up from germline, CDR1 is KGHSH and CDR2 is LQKENI. V lost 3 bases, J lost 0 bases, and 6 bases stayed unmatched. The CDR3 sequence is CASSPEQGGMNTEAFF. In DNA, the CDR3 is TGTGCCAGCTCACCTGAACAGGGGGGGATGAACACTGAAGCTTTCTTT. Full variable domain (remainder filled in from reference TRBV18 and TRBJ1-1): NAGVMQNPRHLVRRRGQEARLRCSPMKGHSHVYWYRQLPEEGLKFMVYLQKENIIDESGMPKERFSAEFPKEGPSILRIQQVVRGDSAAYFCASSPEQGGMNTEAFFGQGTRLTVV.

CDR3 loop: CASSLGISYEQYF. CDR3 sequence (DNA): TGTGCCAGCAGCTTAGGGATTTCCTACGAGCAGTACTTC. The V call is TRBV11-1, the J call TRBJ2-7; D not resolved. This CDR3 comprises 13 residues. CDR1 is SGHAT, CDR2 FQDESV, per germline (reference sequence). The V end was cut by 1 base, the J end by 1 base, with 5 bases between.

This clonotype has at least ten counts. The chain uses TRBV6-2 or TRBV6-3 and TRBJ2-7; a possible D gene is TRBD2 (5 bases). V lost 6 bases, J lost 2 bases, and 20 bases lay in between. Germline-derived CDR1 and CDR2 are MNHEY and SVGEGT. CDR3 length: 16 amino acids. CDR3 residues: CASSPGRAVATYEQYV. In nucleotides, the CDR3 is TGTGCCAGCAGCCCCGGGCGAGCGGTCGCCACCTACGAGCAGTACGTC.

The gene calls are TRBV5-1 and TRBJ2-7; 10 bases fit TRBD1. Trimming cost V 3 bases and J 4 bases; bases outside gene matches: 10. CDR1 is SGHRS and CDR2 is YFSETQ in the germline V gene. This CDR3 spans 16 amino acids. CDR3 nucleotides: TGCGCCAGCAGCTCGTTAAACCGGGACAGGGGATACGAGCAGTACTTC. Its translation: CASSSLNRDRGYEQYF.

This clonotype was observed a handful of times. The chain carries TRBV7-3 and TRBJ1-6, with 7 bases aligning to TRBD1. Losses at the gene ends were 3 bases for V and 5 bases for J; bases not matched to a gene: 1. This CDR3 spans 14 amino acids. From germline, CDR1 is SGHTA and CDR2 FQGTGA. The CDR3: CASSLGQNNSPLHF. The CDR3 region has the DNA TGTGCCAGCAGCTTGGGACAGAATAATTCACCCCTCCACTTT.